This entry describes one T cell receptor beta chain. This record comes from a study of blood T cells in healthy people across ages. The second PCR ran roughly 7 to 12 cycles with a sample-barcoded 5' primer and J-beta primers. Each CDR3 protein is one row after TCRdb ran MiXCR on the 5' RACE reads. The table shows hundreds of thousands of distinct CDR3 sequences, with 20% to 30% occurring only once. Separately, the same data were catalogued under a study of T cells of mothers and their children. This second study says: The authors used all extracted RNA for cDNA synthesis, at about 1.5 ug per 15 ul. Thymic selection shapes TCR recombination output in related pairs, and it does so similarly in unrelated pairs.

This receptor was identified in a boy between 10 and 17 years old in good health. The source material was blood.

This chain's CDR3 is CATSREAASYEQYF. CDR3 DNA sequence: TGTGCCACCAGCAGAGAGGCAGCCTCCTACGAGCAGTACTTC. The chain joins TRBV15 to TRBJ2-7; D is ambiguous. Trimming stripped 0 bases from V and 0 bases from J, with 6 bases between. This CDR3 has 14 residues. Germline V gene sequence: CDR1 LNHNV, CDR2 YYDKDF (reference sequence). Drawing the rest from reference TRBV15 and TRBJ2-7, the complete variable domain is DAMVIQNPRYQVTQFGKPVTLSCSQTLNHNVMYWYQQKSSQAPKLLFHYYDKDFNNEADTPDNFQSRRPNTSFCFLDIRSPGLGDTAMYLCATSREAASYEQYFGPGTRLTVT.